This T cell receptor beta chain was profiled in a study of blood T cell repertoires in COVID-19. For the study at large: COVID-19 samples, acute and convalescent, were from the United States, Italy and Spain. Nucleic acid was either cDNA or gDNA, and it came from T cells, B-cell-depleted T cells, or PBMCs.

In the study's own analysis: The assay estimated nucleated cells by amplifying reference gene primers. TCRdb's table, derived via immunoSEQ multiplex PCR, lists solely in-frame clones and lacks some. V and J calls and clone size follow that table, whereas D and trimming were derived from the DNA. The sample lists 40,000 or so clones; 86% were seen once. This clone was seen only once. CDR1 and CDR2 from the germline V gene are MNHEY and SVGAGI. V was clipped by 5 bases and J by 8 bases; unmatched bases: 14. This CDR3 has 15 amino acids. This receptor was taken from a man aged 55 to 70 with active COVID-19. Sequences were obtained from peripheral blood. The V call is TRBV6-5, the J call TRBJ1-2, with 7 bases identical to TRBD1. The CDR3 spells CASSTRTGSPSGYTF. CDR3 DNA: TGTGCCAGCAGTACCCGGACAGGTTCGCCCTCCGGCTACACCTTC.